These T cell receptor beta chains were read from a single sample in a study of blood T cell repertoires in COVID-19. Sequencing used immunoSEQ multiplex PCR; TCRdb keeps in-frame clones, though not all of them. The sample records over 80,000 clones, roughly 78% being singletons. Material for sequencing was peripheral blood. Source of these receptors: a woman in her sixties or seventies with acute or convalescent COVID-19. The CDR3 runs from the conserved cysteine through the conserved F or W. A D gene is named only where the DNA matches it firmly. Only part of the rows carry a size: once, few, many, or a class if the clone is expanded.

CDR3aa | CDR3nt | d_gene | abundance | j_gene | v_gene
CASTFGLAGGPEQYF | TGTGCCAGTACGTTTGGGCTAGCGGGGGGGCCCGAGCAGTACTTC | TRBD2 | . | TRBJ2-7 | TRBV2
CALSAFRTVHPYEQYF | TGTGCCCTCAGTGCGTTTCGGACAGTCCACCCCTACGAGCAGTACTTC | . | . | TRBJ2-7 | TRBV24-1
CASSPRNTDTQYF | TGTGCCAGCAGCCCCAGGAACACAGATACGCAGTATTTT | . | . | TRBJ2-3 | TRBV28
CASSIQNRGSWEQYF | TGTGCCAGTAGTATCCAGAACAGGGGCTCCTGGGAGCAGTACTTC | TRBD1 | . | TRBJ2-7 | TRBV19
CATSRDFQGPAYGYTF | TGTGCCACCAGCAGAGATTTCCAGGGTCCTGCTTATGGCTACACCTTC | . | . | TRBJ1-2 | TRBV15
CASSSGGGGQETQYF | TGTGCCAGCAGTTCAGGGGGCGGGGGTCAAGAGACCCAGTACTTC | . | . | TRBJ2-5 | TRBV27
CASSFQGYEQYF | TGTGCCAGCAGCTTCCAGGGGTACGAGCAGTACTTC | . | . | TRBJ2-7 | TRBV7-8
CAISEGHGVNTEAFF | TGTGCCATCAGTGAAGGACACGGCGTGAACACTGAAGCTTTCTTT | . | . | TRBJ1-1 | TRBV10-3
CASSFGPRENTEAFF | TGTGCCAGCAGCTTCGGCCCTCGGGAGAACACTGAAGCTTTCTTT | . | . | TRBJ1-1 | TRBV7-8
CASSLRGQGNTEAFF | TGTGCCAGCAGCTTGCGGGGACAGGGTAATACTGAAGCTTTCTTT | TRBD1 | . | TRBJ1-1 | TRBV5-4
CASSPDIHGYTF | TGTGCCAGCAGTCCCGACATACATGGCTACACCTTC | . | . | TRBJ1-2 | TRBV28
CASSSSAGLGGYNSPLHF | TGTGCCAGCAGTTCCTCGGCAGGACTGGGGGGGTATAATTCACCCCTCCACTTT | . | . | TRBJ1-6 | TRBV28
CASSEDRGLFYSGNTIYF | TGTGCCAGCAGTGAAGACAGGGGGCTTTTTTACTCTGGAAACACCATATATTTT | TRBD1 | . | TRBJ1-3 | TRBV6-1
CASSTGAPDTQYF | TGTGCCAGCAGCACGGGAGCCCCAGATACGCAGTATTTT | . | . | TRBJ2-3 | TRBV7-3
CASNGQGASGELFF | TGTGCCAGCAACGGACAGGGGGCGAGCGGGGAGCTGTTTTTT | TRBD1 | . | TRBJ2-2 | TRBV5-6
CASSLWASGSTDTQYF | TGTGCCAGCAGCTTATGGGCTAGCGGGAGCACAGATACGCAGTATTTT | TRBD2 | . | TRBJ2-3 | TRBV7-6
CASSLGLAGVDEQFF | TGTGCCAGCAGCTTAGGGCTAGCGGGAGTCGATGAGCAGTTCTTC | TRBD2 | . | TRBJ2-1 | TRBV13
CASSLAGTGNYGYTF | TGCGCCAGCAGCTTGGCCGGGACAGGGAACTATGGCTACACCTTC | TRBD1 | . | TRBJ1-2 | TRBV5-1
CASSPFTGTTGELFF | TGTGCCAGCAGTCCTTTTACAGGGACCACCGGGGAGCTGTTTTTT | . | . | TRBJ2-2 | TRBV6-5
CASSLGGGADDNEQFF | TGTGCCAGCAGCTTGGGGGGGGGCGCGGATGACAATGAGCAGTTCTTC | . | . | TRBJ2-1 | TRBV5-4
CASSPLGRGETQYF | TGCGCCAGCAGTCCCTTAGGCAGGGGGGAGACCCAGTACTTC | TRBD1 | . | TRBJ2-5 | TRBV5-1
CASSPRAGETWSYEQYF | TGCGCCAGCAGCCCCAGGGCAGGCGAGACGTGGTCCTACGAGCAGTACTTC | . | . | TRBJ2-7 | TRBV4-1
CASSIGTANTGELFF | TGTGCCAGTAGTATCGGGACAGCGAACACCGGGGAGCTGTTTTTT | TRBD1 | . | TRBJ2-2 | TRBV19
CASPREHEQYF | TGTGCCAGCCCGCGGGAACACGAGCAGTACTTC | . | . | TRBJ2-7 | TRBV5-8
CASTSPIGGVSSYEQYF | TGTGCCAGCACCTCCCCGATCGGGGGAGTGAGCTCCTACGAGCAGTACTTC | . | . | TRBJ2-7 | TRBV28
CASSQLLANNEQFF | TGTGCCAGCAGCCAGTTACTAGCGAACAATGAGCAGTTCTTC | TRBD2 | . | TRBJ2-1 | TRBV3-1/TRBV3-2
CASSPRDSDNEQFF | TGTGCCAGCAGTCCCCGGGACAGCGACAATGAGCAGTTCTTC | TRBD1 | . | TRBJ2-1 | TRBV6-5
CASRHPLTGARLVF | TGTGCCAGCAGGCATCCCCTAACAGGGGCTAGGTTGGTCTTC | TRBD1 | . | TRBJ2-1 | TRBV6-5
CASTTGPNANYGYTF | TGTGCCAGCACCACCGGTCCAAACGCTAACTATGGCTACACCTTC | . | . | TRBJ1-2 | TRBV6-6
CASSVVGQGAINEQFF | TGTGCCAGCAGCGTAGTGGGACAGGGGGCGATCAATGAGCAGTTCTTC | TRBD1 | few | TRBJ2-1 | TRBV9
CAISESRPPYEQYF | TGTGCCATCAGTGAATCCAGGCCACCCTACGAGCAGTACTTC | . | few | TRBJ2-7 | TRBV10-3